The 29 T cell receptor beta chains listed next were all sequenced from one sample in a study of identical twins. TCRdb redid the calling of the 5' RACE reads with MiXCR, one entry per CDR3 protein. This table has 140,000 to 150,000 distinct CDR3 sequences, 3% to 4% appearing once. Sequencing input: memory T cells sorted from blood. The receptor source for this set is a man younger than 35 in good health.

This clonotype was observed at least ten times. The chain joins TRBV20-1 to TRBJ2-1; 8 nucleotides align to TRBD2. The CDR3 is made up of 15 amino acids. CDR1 DFQATT and CDR2 SNEGSKA come from the germline V gene (reference sequence). Germline trimming cut 3 bases from V and 10 bases from J; bases unmatched to any gene: 14. Here the CDR3 DNA reads TGCAGTGCTAGTCGCGGGGCGGGGATAGCGGGAGAGCAGTTCTTC. Its translation is CSASRGAGIAGEQFF.

This clonotype appeared many times. The V and J genes are TRBV5-1 and TRBJ1-1; D might be TRBD1 (5 bases). This CDR3 region has 15 residues. V was clipped by 0 bases and J by 3 bases, with 12 bases between them. The germline V gene has CDR1 SGHRS and CDR2 YFSETQ. The CDR3 sequence: CASSLEGPPHTEAFF. The CDR3 nucleotides are TGCGCCAGCAGCTTGGAGGGACCACCCCACACTGAAGCTTTCTTT.

This sequence joins TRBV28 and TRBJ2-7, with TRBD2 matching 14 bases. The junction had 9 bases not matched to a gene; V was cut back by 5 bases and J by 6 bases. The CDR3 totals 16 residues. The V gene's germline CDR1 is MDHEN and CDR2 SYDVKM. CDR3 bases: TGTGCCAGCAGTCCCGGGACTAGCGGGAGCCCTCGCGAGCAGTACTTC. Its translation: CASSPGTSGSPREQYF.

This clonotype showed up many times. J is TRBJ2-7 and V is TRBV7-2; 10 bases align to TRBD2. The ends lost 1 base at V and 5 bases at J; junction bases unmatched: 5. This CDR3 contains 15 residues. Germline V gives CDR1 SGHTA, CDR2 FQGNSA. The CDR3 DNA is TGTGCCAGCAGCTTAGATCTAGCGGGAGTTAACGAGCAGTACTTC. It specifies CASSLDLAGVNEQYF.

This chain joins TRBV19 and TRBJ2-1; 8 nucleotides match TRBD1. The germline V gene encodes CDR1 LNHDA and CDR2 SQIVND (reference sequence). The CDR3 contains 13 residues. J gave up 8 bases and V 6 bases, and 6 bases lay outside the gene matches. The DNA of the CDR3 is TGTGCCAGTAGGCCCATGACAGGGGATGAGCAGTTCTTC. Protein product: CASRPMTGDEQFF.

This clonotype has ten or more counts. The chain has TRBV6-2 or TRBV6-3 and TRBJ2-7, with 9 bases that match TRBD2. Unmatched junction bases numbered 13, after V lost 2 bases and J lost 5 bases. The germline V gene encodes CDR1 MNHEY and CDR2 SVGEGT. The CDR3 extends over 17 amino acids. CDR3 nucleotide sequence: TGTGCCAGCAGTTACCCAACTACAGGGCTAGCGGGACACGAGCAGTACTTC. Its translation: CASSYPTTGLAGHEQYF.

This clonotype was counted ten times or more. V is TRBV29-1 and J is TRBJ1-5; perhaps TRBD1 as D (6 bases). The CDR3 contains 13 residues. Germline values: CDR1 SQVTM, CDR2 ANQGSEA. The germline V and J ends were trimmed by 8 bases and 7 bases, with 18 bases remaining between them. CDR3 coding DNA: TGCAGCACCGGATGGGGGCGCGGGCAGCCCCAGCATTTT. The encoded protein is CSTGWGRGQPQHF.

Many counts were recorded for this clonotype. This sequence joins TRBV5-4 and TRBJ1-2; TRBD1 agrees at 7 bases. The length of the CDR3 is 15 residues. After removal of 3 bases from V and 4 bases from J, the junction contained 9 bases not matched to a gene. Germline-derived CDR1 and CDR2 are SGHNT and YYREEE (reference sequence). CDR3 in amino acids: CASSYPGGGPYGYTF. The CDR3 DNA reads as TGTGCCAGCAGCTATCCCGGAGGGGGCCCCTATGGCTACACCTTC.

At least ten counts were recorded for this clonotype. This chain uses TRBV5-7 with TRBJ2-7, with TRBD1 identical over 9 bases. TRBV5-7 is sorted into the ORF group, with uncertain function. After removal of 5 bases from V and 6 bases from J, the junction contained 12 bases not matched to a gene. The CDR3 is made up of 15 amino acids. The CDR3 spells CASSYPGQGLCEQYF. The CDR3 region has the DNA TGTGCCAGCAGTTATCCGGGACAGGGTTTGTGCGAGCAGTACTTC.

V and J are TRBV2 and TRBJ2-7; TRBD2 matches at 8 bases. The CDR3 runs 14 residues. The J segment lost 4 bases and the V segment lost 2 bases, leaving 4 bases of the junction unmatched. The germline V gene encodes CDR1 SNHLY and CDR2 FYNNEI. The CDR3 here is CASSERLAGYEQYF. DNA for the CDR3: TGTGCCAGCAGTGAACGGCTAGCGGGTTACGAGCAGTACTTC.

This clonotype was detected only a few times. This sequence joins TRBV6-1 and TRBJ1-2; tentatively, D is TRBD1 (5 bases). Germline V gives CDR1 MNHNS, CDR2 SASEGT. Trimming left V 2 bases short and J 7 bases short, with 14 bases between. The CDR3 extends over 14 amino acids. CDR3 amino acids: CASSERAGTLGYTF. In DNA, the CDR3 is TGTGCCAGCAGTGAACGGGCGGGGACCCTTGGCTACACCTTC.

This clonotype has ten or more counts. J is TRBJ2-4 and V is TRBV19; D ambiguous. Per the germline V gene, CDR1 is LNHDA and CDR2 is SQIVND (reference sequence). Trimming took off 1 base at V and 8 bases at J, with 9 bases between the two ends. This CDR3 region has 13 residues. In DNA, the CDR3 is TGTGCCAGTAGTATAGGAGTTGGAGACATTCAGTACTTC. Translation gives CASSIGVGDIQYF.

This clonotype has ten or more counts. This rearrangement joins TRBV11-2 to TRBJ2-5; 12 nucleotides match TRBD2. This CDR3 has 15 amino acids. V gave up 1 base and J gave up 7 bases; unmatched junction bases: 4. The germline gives CDR1 SGHAT, CDR2 FQNNGV. The CDR3 loop reads CASSLGLAGEGTQYF. In nucleotides, the CDR3 is TGTGCCAGCAGCTTAGGACTAGCGGGAGAGGGGACCCAGTACTTC.

At least ten counts were recorded for this clonotype. This chain links TRBV7-9 with TRBJ2-1; 9 bases line up with TRBD2. In germline, CDR1 is SEHNR, CDR2 FQNEAQ (reference sequence). With 5 bases clipped from V and 5 bases from J, the junction kept 10 bases outside the gene matches. CDR3 length: 16 residues. The CDR3 nucleotides read TGTGCCAGCAGCCTTAGCGGGAGCCTCGGGCACAATGAGCAGTTCTTC. It encodes CASSLSGSLGHNEQFF.

The chain links TRBV12-2 to TRBJ1-2; the listed D gene, TRBD1, was not tested against the DNA. TRBV12-2 is classified as a pseudogene. The CDR3 is 18 amino acids. CDR3: CASRLGPQGGPSNYGYTF. The DNA for the CDR3 is TGTGCAAGTCGTTTGGGCCCCCAAGGGGGTCCCTCTAACTATGGCTACACCTTC.

This clonotype was counted ten times or more. This rearrangement joins TRBV12-3 or TRBV12-4 to TRBJ2-3; the D is unclear. V dropped 3 bases and J dropped 4 bases, with 8 bases sitting between them. There are 13 residues in the CDR3. The CDR3 sequence is CASSFLGSDTQYF. CDR3 bases: TGTGCCAGCAGTTTTCTAGGGTCAGATACGCAGTATTTT.

This clonotype was observed at least ten times. The gene calls are TRBV20-1 and TRBJ1-5; D is ambiguous. Germline V gene data show CDR1 as DFQATT and CDR2 as SNEGSKA (reference sequence). This CDR3 has 14 amino acids. V dropped 1 base and J dropped 5 bases, with 12 bases sitting between them. CDR3 in amino acids: CSARGGQEHQPQHF. CDR3 coding DNA: TGCAGTGCTAGAGGAGGCCAGGAACATCAGCCCCAGCATTTT.

The chain uses TRBV6-1 and TRBJ1-2; 8 positions agree with TRBD1. The CDR3 contains 15 residues. V was pared by 3 bases and J by 4 bases, with 7 bases of the junction left unmatched. The germline V gene has CDR1 MNHNS and CDR2 SASEGT. The CDR3, as DNA: TGTGCCAGCAGTGAGACCTCCGGGACAGGCTATGGCTACACCTTC. Its protein is CASSETSGTGYGYTF.

This clonotype has at least ten counts. J is TRBJ2-2 and V is TRBV29-1; D is ambiguous. This CDR3 has 13 amino acids. CDR1 and CDR2 from the germline V gene are SQVTM and ANQGSEA. Trimming pared 4 bases from V and 7 bases from J, leaving 13 bases between. This chain's CDR3 is CSVATSSVGELFF. The CDR3, as DNA: TGCAGCGTTGCAACGAGCAGTGTCGGGGAGCTGTTTTTT.

This clonotype has ten or more counts. The chain has TRBV28 and TRBJ2-2, with 7 positions matching TRBD2. This CDR3 has 17 amino acids. The trim removed 3 bases at V and 6 bases at J, leaving 13 bases unmatched. CDR1 and CDR2 from the germline V gene are MDHEN and SYDVKM. CDR3 residues: CASSFFARREQPGELFF. CDR3 nucleotides: TGTGCCAGCAGTTTTTTTGCCCGGCGGGAGCAGCCCGGGGAGCTGTTTTTT.

This clonotype was seen at least ten times. This chain links TRBV20-1 with TRBJ2-7, with 10 bases identical to TRBD2. CDR3 length: 17 residues. The J segment lost 3 bases and the V segment lost 3 bases, leaving 14 bases of the junction unmatched. Germline values: CDR1 DFQATT, CDR2 SNEGSKA (reference sequence). The CDR3 DNA reads TGCAGTGCTAGGGCCGGGACTAGCGCCCATTTGGTCTACGAGCAGTACTTC. Translated, it gives CSARAGTSAHLVYEQYF.

In this sample, this clonotype turned up many times. This chain joins TRBV20-1 and TRBJ2-1; the D is unclear. Germline lookup yields CDR1 DFQATT and CDR2 SNEGSKA (reference sequence). The germline V and J ends were trimmed by 2 bases and 5 bases, with 16 bases remaining between them. This CDR3 region has 15 residues. CDR3 region: CSARSYYRLDNEQFF. Written as DNA, the CDR3 is TGCAGTGCTAGATCTTACTACCGACTTGACAATGAGCAGTTCTTC.

This clonotype rates as medium-sized. The V call is TRBV7-3, the J call TRBJ2-1, with no clear D. Trimming removed 0 bases from V and 5 bases from J, with 17 bases in between. CDR3 length: 17 amino acids. Germline V gene lookup returns CDR1 SGHTA and CDR2 FQGTGA. The DNA for the CDR3 is TGTGCCAGCAGCTTAACAGCCCTTGGTGTAGGGCACAATGAGCAGTTCTTC. It yields the protein CASSLTALGVGHNEQFF. Full variable domain (remainder filled in from reference TRBV7-3 and TRBJ2-1): GAGVSQTPSNKVTEKGKYVELRCDPISGHTALYWYRQSLGQGPEFLIYFQGTGAADDSGLPNDRFFAVRPEGSVSTLKIQRTERGDSAVYLCASSLTALGVGHNEQFFGPGTRLTVL.

In this sample, this clonotype turned up many times. This chain uses TRBV24-1 with TRBJ2-1; D might be TRBD1 (6 bases). Germline V CDR1 and CDR2: KGHDR, SFDVKD. The CDR3 totals 15 residues. With 2 bases removed from V and 8 bases from J, the gap between germline ends came to 15 bases. CDR3 loop: CATSDYTRGTDEQFF. The CDR3 nucleotides read TGTGCCACCAGTGATTATACCAGGGGTACGGATGAGCAGTTCTTC.

This clonotype was observed at least ten times. The rearrangement joins TRBV5-1 to TRBJ2-1; the match to TRBD2 covers 7 bases. Germline values: CDR1 SGHRS, CDR2 YFSETQ. The trim removed 5 bases at V and 7 bases at J, leaving 3 bases unmatched. The CDR3 consists of 12 residues. CDR3 sequence (DNA): TGCGCCAGCAGTAACGGGGGGAATGAGCAGTTCTTC. This codes for CASSNGGNEQFF.

The sample holds many counts of this clonotype. This sequence joins TRBV5-1 and TRBJ1-1; perhaps TRBD1 as D (6 bases). The length of the CDR3 is 14 residues. Germline V gene data show CDR1 as SGHRS and CDR2 as YFSETQ. V was shortened by 5 bases and J by 2 bases, with 13 bases between the two germline ends. CDR3 sequence (DNA): TGCGCCAGCAGTCGAACAGGGTTTAACACTGAAGCTTTCTTT. This gives the protein CASSRTGFNTEAFF.

Only a few counts were recorded for this clonotype. The chain has TRBV24-1 and TRBJ2-7; TRBD1 aligns across 7 bases. CDR3 size: 13 residues. Germline CDR1 and CDR2: KGHDR and SFDVKD. The V segment lost 9 bases and the J segment 0 bases; nucleotides outside the gene matches: 4. CDR3 coding DNA: TGTGCCACCGACAGGGTCAGCTCCTACGAGCAGTACGTC. As protein: CATDRVSSYEQYV.

This clonotype was seen at least ten times. The chain couples TRBV20-1 to TRBJ1-5; no reliable D call. Germline loops: CDR1 DFQATT, CDR2 SNEGSKA (reference sequence). V was trimmed by 5 bases and J by 2 bases, leaving 10 bases between them. This CDR3 spans 13 amino acids. CDR3 coding DNA: TGCAGTGCTTCCGACTGGGGCAATCAGCCCCAGCATTTT. Translated, it gives CSASDWGNQPQHF.

In this sample, this clonotype turned up many times. The DNA of the CDR3 is TGTGCCAGCTGGGGTGACTGGTCCCCAGATACGCAGTATTTT. Protein sequence: CASWGDWSPDTQYF. The V gene is TRBV28, the J gene TRBJ2-3; the D is unclear. The CDR3 length is 14 residues. The V end lost 8 bases, the J end lost 4 bases, and 16 bases lay between the germline ends. Germline lookup yields CDR1 MDHEN and CDR2 SYDVKM.